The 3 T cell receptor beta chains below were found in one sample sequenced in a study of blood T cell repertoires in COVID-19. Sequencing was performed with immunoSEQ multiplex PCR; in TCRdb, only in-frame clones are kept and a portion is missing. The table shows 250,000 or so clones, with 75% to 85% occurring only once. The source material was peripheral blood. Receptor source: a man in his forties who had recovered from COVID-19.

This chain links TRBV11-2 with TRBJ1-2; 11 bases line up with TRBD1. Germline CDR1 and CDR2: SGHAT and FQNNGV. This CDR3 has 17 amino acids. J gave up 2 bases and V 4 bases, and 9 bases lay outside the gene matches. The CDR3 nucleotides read TGTGCCAGCAGCTCTTTGGACAGGGGGCGAGGGAACTATGGCTACACCTTC. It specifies CASSSLDRGRGNYGYTF.

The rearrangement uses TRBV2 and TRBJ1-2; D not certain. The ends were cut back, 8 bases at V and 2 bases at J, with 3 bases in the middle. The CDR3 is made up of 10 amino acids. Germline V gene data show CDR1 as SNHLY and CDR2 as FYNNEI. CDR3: CASLNYGYTF. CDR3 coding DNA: TGTGCCAGCCTGAACTATGGCTACACCTTC.

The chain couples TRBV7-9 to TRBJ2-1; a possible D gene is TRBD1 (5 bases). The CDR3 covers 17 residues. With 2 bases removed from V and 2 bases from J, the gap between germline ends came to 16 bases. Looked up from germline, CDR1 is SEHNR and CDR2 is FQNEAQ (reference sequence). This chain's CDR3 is CASSLRSTATTYNEQFF. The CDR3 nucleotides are TGTGCCAGCAGCTTACGTTCGACAGCTACTACCTACAATGAGCAGTTCTTC.